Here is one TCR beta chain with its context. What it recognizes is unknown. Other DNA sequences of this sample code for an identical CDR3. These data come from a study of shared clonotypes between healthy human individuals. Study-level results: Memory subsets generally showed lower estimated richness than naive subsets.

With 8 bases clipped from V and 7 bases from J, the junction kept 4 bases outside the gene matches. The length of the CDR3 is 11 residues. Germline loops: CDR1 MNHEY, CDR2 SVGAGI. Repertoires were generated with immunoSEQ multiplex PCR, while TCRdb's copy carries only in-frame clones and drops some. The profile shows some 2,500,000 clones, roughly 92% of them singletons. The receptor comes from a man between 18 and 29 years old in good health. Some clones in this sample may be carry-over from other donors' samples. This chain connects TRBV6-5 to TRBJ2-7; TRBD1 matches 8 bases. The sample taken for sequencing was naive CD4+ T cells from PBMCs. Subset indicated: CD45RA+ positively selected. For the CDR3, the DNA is TGTGCCAGCCAGGGGGCCGGAGAGCAGTACTTC. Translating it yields CASQGAGEQYF.